The T cell receptor beta chain described here comes from a study of T cell repertoires in aging, cancer and after chemotherapy. Study at large: Pre- and post-chemotherapy samples were paired from glioblastoma patients treated with temozolomide-based therapy.

Germline CDR1 MNHNS, CDR2 SASEGT. CDR3 length: 17 residues. The template was genomic DNA from peripheral blood, not RNA. Overall study findings and caveats: These repertoire data do not allow conclusions about immunological memory after chemotherapy. In healthy donors, age-related TCR diversity loss mainly reflected lost richness. In each cancer cohort, median generation probability increased across chemotherapy, suggesting thymic output rebounded.

Rearranged V-D-J TRB sequences were amplified with a mixed TRB-A/B primer pool. TCRdb ran MiXCR on the multiplex PCR reads and lists one entry per CDR3 protein. The table has some 2,100 distinct CDR3 sequences, 32% seen once. Note on this clonotype: Its antigen is not known. This could be a read error, since a much larger clone is one nucleotide away.

The specimen was blood. The chain has TRBV6-1 and TRBJ2-3, with D perhaps assigned TRBD1 or TRBD2 (5 bases each). The receptor comes from a human donor with a solid tumor. The chain's CDR3 is CASSVRGWRADTNTQYF. In nucleotides, the CDR3 is TGTGCCAGCAGTGTCCGCGGGTGGCGCGCGGACACAAATACGCAGTATTTT.